This TCR beta chain was captured by sequencing in a study of cytomegalovirus exposure and HLA in healthy donors. Overall study results and limits: As was reported, the HLA-A and HLA-B alleles of most subjects were accurately predicted from TCR beta sequences. In a later analysis, TCR association rates varied by HLA locus: DRB1 most, HLA-C fewest. Researchers had no immune exposure information except CMV serostatus available. Rarity marked most TCR sequences, yet some public TCRs occurred in many donors.

CDR1 and CDR2 from the germline V gene are MDHEN and SYDVKM. V was clipped by 3 bases and J by 2 bases; unmatched bases: 7. CDR3 size: 15 residues. The PCR made use of 60 Vbeta and 13 Jbeta primers. Measured with immunoSEQ multiplex PCR; TCRdb has only the in-frame clones, and not every one. The table lists some 190,000 clones, roughly 81% of them singletons. Concerning this clone: The antigen remains undetermined.

The sequence derives from a woman in her 30s in good health and CMV-seropositive. The J gene is TRBJ2-7, the V gene TRBV28, with 7 positions matching TRBD2. Source material: PBMCs. DNA of the CDR3: TGTGCCAGCAGTTTTGCCCCTAGCGGTACCTACGAGCAGTACTTC. Its translation is CASSFAPSGTYEQYF.